This T cell receptor beta chain comes out of a study of CD8+CD57+ T cells in acquired aplastic anemia. Study overall: The mean DNA yield obtained from sorted CD4+ and CD8+ cells came to 3 to 3.5 ug.

The germline CDR1 and CDR2 sequences are KGHDR and SFDVKD. This CDR3 comprises 12 residues. Trimming took 4 bases from V and 5 from J, leaving 8 bases between them. Points on this clonotype: Its antigen is as yet unknown.

Study-level findings and limits: Patient and control CD8+ Simpson's diversity was not significantly different.

CDR3 and TCR beta VDJ profiling relied on a genomic DNA template. From the reads, TCRdb called clonotypes with MiXCR, one entry per CDR3 protein. The sample includes under 200,000 distinct CDR3 sequences, over 60% of them seen just once. This clonotype was sampled from a human donor with severe aplastic anemia or a healthy control (not recorded which). The chain links TRBV24-1 to TRBJ2-7, with D perhaps being TRBD1 or TRBD2 (5 bases each). The sample was sorted CD4+, CD8+, or CD8+CD57+ T cells (not recorded which) from PBMCs. In DNA, the CDR3 is TGTGCCACCAGTGACAGAGGGGACGAGCAGTACTTC. Translation: CATSDRGDEQYF.